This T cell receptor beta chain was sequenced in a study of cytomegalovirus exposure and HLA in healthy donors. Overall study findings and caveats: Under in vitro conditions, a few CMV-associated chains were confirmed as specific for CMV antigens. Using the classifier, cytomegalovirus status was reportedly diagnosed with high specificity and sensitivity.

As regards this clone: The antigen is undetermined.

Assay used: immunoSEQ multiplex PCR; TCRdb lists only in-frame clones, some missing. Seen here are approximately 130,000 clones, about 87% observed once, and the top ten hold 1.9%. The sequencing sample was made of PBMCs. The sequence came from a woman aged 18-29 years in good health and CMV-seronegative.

DNA for the CDR3: TGTGCCAGCAACCCCCGGGGACTAGCGGGAGAAGAGACCCAGTACTTC. It codes for CASNPRGLAGEETQYF. The chain employs TRBV28 and TRBJ2-5; 14 nucleotides align to TRBD2. V lost 7 bases, J lost 3 bases, and 7 bases stayed unmatched. The germline V gene encodes CDR1 MDHEN and CDR2 SYDVKM. This CDR3 has 16 amino acids. Combining the CDR3 with reference TRBV28 and TRBJ2-5 gives the whole variable domain DVKVTQSSRYLVKRTGEKVFLECVQDMDHENMFWYRQDPGLGLRLIYFSYDVKMKEKGDIPEGYSVSREKKERFSLILESASTNQTSMYLCASNPRGLAGEETQYFGPGTRLLVL.